Below, 26 T cell receptor beta chains from the same sample are listed, as sequenced in a study of T cell changes during pregnancy in multiple sclerosis. Profiling relied on immunoSEQ multiplex PCR, and the TCRdb table lists in-frame clones only, not all of them. The table has 40,000 to 45,000 clones, about 88% seen once. The specimen was CD4+ T cells from peripheral blood mononuclear cells, collected in the first trimester of pregnancy. These receptors all stem from a female donor with multiple sclerosis, enrolled in a pregnancy study.

The chain carries TRBV27 and TRBJ2-1; a weak D match, TRBD2 (6 bases). CDR3 length equals 15 residues. Germline assignment: CDR1 MNHEY and CDR2 SMNVEV (reference sequence). V gave up 5 bases and J gave up 4 bases, with 15 bases separating them. The DNA for the CDR3 is TGTGCCAGCAGTCACCGGTCAGGGACTTACAATGAGCAGTTCTTC. Protein sequence: CASSHRSGTYNEQFF.

This clone was observed a single time. V gene TRBV2 combines with J gene TRBJ1-1, with 9 bases matching TRBD1. V lost 3 bases and J lost 4; bases outside the gene matches: 3. The CDR3 totals 14 residues. Germline CDR1 and CDR2: SNHLY and FYNNEI. The CDR3 spells CASSEWGQGTEAFF. In DNA, the CDR3 is TGTGCCAGCAGTGAGTGGGGACAGGGCACTGAAGCTTTCTTT.

The chain combines TRBV25-1 with TRBJ1-2; 9 bases align to TRBD1. This CDR3 is built from 15 residues. Germline assignment: CDR1 MGHDK and CDR2 SYGVNS. V gave up 3 bases and J gave up 4 bases; unmatched junction bases: 6. CDR3 amino acids: CASSDTGTGIYGYTF. In DNA, the CDR3 is TGTGCCAGCAGTGACACAGGGACAGGGATCTATGGCTACACCTTC.

The rearrangement links TRBV7-2 to TRBJ2-2, with no clear D. The CDR3 is 14 amino acids. Germline V gives CDR1 SGHTA, CDR2 FQGNSA. The V gene lost 8 bases and the J gene lost 4 bases, with 14 bases spanning the gap. CDR3: CASALSPSTGELFF. The CDR3 nucleotides are TGTGCCAGCGCCCTTAGCCCCAGCACCGGGGAGCTGTTTTTT.

The J gene is TRBJ2-7, the V gene TRBV7-9; D is perhaps TRBD2 (5 bases). Trimming shortened V by 5 bases and J by 4 bases, and 6 bases separated the two germline ends. This CDR3 has 11 amino acids. Germline V gene lookup returns CDR1 SEHNR and CDR2 FQNEAQ (reference sequence). The CDR3 protein is CASSPGYEQYF. The CDR3 DNA sequence: TGTGCCAGCAGCCCGGGATACGAGCAGTACTTC.

This clone appeared a single time. The chain combines TRBV5-6 with TRBJ2-3, with D possibly being TRBD2 (5 bases). Trimming left V 1 base short and J 0 bases short, with 9 bases between. The CDR3 sequence is 15 residues long. CDR1 and CDR2 (germline): SGHDT, YYEEEE. The CDR3 loop reads CASSLLALSTDTQYF. The CDR3 region has the DNA TGTGCCAGCAGCTTGTTAGCGCTCAGCACAGATACGCAGTATTTT.

This chain joins TRBV27 and TRBJ2-1; TRBD2 aligns across 12 bases. V shed 5 bases and J 0 bases; nucleotides not matched to a gene: 8. The CDR3 sequence is 18 residues long. Germline lookup yields CDR1 MNHEY and CDR2 SMNVEV (reference sequence). CDR3 sequence: CASSVTSGSAGSYNEQFF. As DNA, the CDR3 is TGTGCCAGCAGTGTGACTAGCGGGAGCGCGGGCTCCTACAATGAGCAGTTCTTC.

The V call is TRBV19, the J call TRBJ1-1, with D tentatively TRBD1 (6 bases). The germline gives CDR1 LNHDA, CDR2 SQIVND (reference sequence). The CDR3 sequence is 14 residues long. V lost 6 bases, J lost 0 bases, and 11 bases lay in between. CDR3 DNA: TGTGCCAGTAGCGGACAGCCTATGAACACTGAAGCTTTCTTT. This translates into CASSGQPMNTEAFF. Full variable domain (rest looked up from reference TRBV19 and TRBJ1-1): DGGITQSPKYLFRKEGQNVTLSCEQNLNHDAMYWYRQDPGQGLRLIYYSQIVNDFQKGDIAEGYSVSREKKESFPLTVTSAQKNPTAFYLCASSGQPMNTEAFFGQGTRLTVV.

This clone has a single count. The chain employs TRBV9 and TRBJ1-1; no reliable D call. Germline V lookup: CDR1 SGDLS, CDR2 YYNGEE. V was trimmed by 2 bases and J by 3 bases, leaving 8 bases between them. CDR3 length: 13 residues. CDR3 residues: CASSVLRDTEAFF. The CDR3, as DNA: TGTGCCAGCAGCGTTCTGAGGGACACTGAAGCTTTCTTT.

The V and J genes are TRBV7-2 and TRBJ2-5, with D tentatively TRBD1 (5 bases). The CDR3 totals 13 residues. Trimming took 4 bases from V and 7 from J, leaving 13 bases between them. Germline values: CDR1 SGHTA, CDR2 FQGNSA. The CDR3 loop is CASSSQGVGTQYF. For the CDR3, the DNA is TGTGCCAGCAGCTCGCAGGGCGTCGGGACCCAGTACTTC.

This clone has just a few counts. The rearrangement links TRBV19 to TRBJ1-5, with a weak D call TRBD1 (6 bases). Trimming removed 3 bases from V and 5 bases from J, with 11 bases in between. This CDR3 comprises 14 residues. Germline V gives CDR1 LNHDA, CDR2 SQIVND (reference sequence). Written as DNA, the CDR3 is TGTGCCAGTAGTATTACCAGGGGTTATCAGCCCCAGCATTTT. Amino acid sequence: CASSITRGYQPQHF.

The chain links TRBV28 to TRBJ1-1, with TRBD1 identical over 9 bases. The CDR3 has 13 amino acids. The germline CDR1 and CDR2 sequences are MDHEN and SYDVKM. V trimming: 5 bases; J trimming: 7 bases; junction bases outside the gene matches: 5. CDR3 in amino acids: CASSRTGDIEAFF. The DNA for the CDR3 is TGTGCCAGCAGTAGGACAGGGGACATTGAAGCTTTCTTT.

The chain uses TRBV10-3 and TRBJ2-1, with 10 bases matching TRBD2. Germline CDR1 ENHRY, CDR2 SYGVKD. After removal of 11 bases from V and 8 bases from J, the junction contained 9 bases not matched to a gene. The CDR3 spans 13 residues. Here the CDR3 reads CASSPGLAYEQFF. CDR3 DNA: TGTGCCTCAAGCCCGGGACTAGCGTATGAGCAGTTCTTC.

V is TRBV5-1 and J is TRBJ2-3; the D gene is possibly TRBD1 (5 bases). The CDR3 spans 14 residues. CDR1 is SGHRS and CDR2 is YFSETQ in the germline V gene. Trimming took 5 bases from V and 5 from J, leaving 15 bases between them. The DNA of the CDR3 is TGCGCCAGCAGTACAGGAGCTCACCAAGATACGCAGTATTTT. This gives the protein CASSTGAHQDTQYF.

The genes are TRBV2 and TRBJ2-2, with 9 bases matching TRBD1. J lost 6 bases, V lost 6 bases, and 8 bases had no gene match. CDR1 and CDR2 (germline): SNHLY, FYNNEI. The CDR3 is 15 residues long. The CDR3 region is CASRVGQGSAGELFF. The DNA of the CDR3 is TGTGCCAGCAGAGTCGGACAGGGGTCGGCCGGGGAGCTGTTTTTT. Together with reference TRBV2 and TRBJ2-2, the CDR3 gives the full variable domain: EPEVTQTPSHQVTQMGQEVILRCVPISNHLYFYWYRQILGQKVEFLVSFYNNEISEKSEIFDDQFSVERPDGSNFTLKIRSTKLEDSAMYFCASRVGQGSAGELFFGEGSRLTVL.

The V call is TRBV19, the J call TRBJ2-5; D is perhaps TRBD1 (6 bases). The V and J ends lost 9 bases and 5 bases respectively, with 25 bases between them. The length of the CDR3 is 16 residues. From germline, CDR1 is LNHDA and CDR2 SQIVND (reference sequence). CDR3 DNA sequence: TGTGCCAGCGCGACAGGCGAACCAGGTCTATCGGAGACCCAGTACTTC. It encodes CASATGEPGLSETQYF.

The chain recombines TRBV28 with TRBJ2-6; 7 bases map to TRBD1. The CDR3 length is 15 residues. J was trimmed by 2 bases and V by 6 bases; bases with no gene match: 4. Looked up from germline, CDR1 is MDHEN and CDR2 is SYDVKM. CDR3 residues: CASSITGAGANVLTF. In DNA, the CDR3 is TGTGCCAGCAGCATTACAGGGGCTGGGGCCAACGTCCTGACTTTC.

This sequence joins TRBV10-2 and TRBJ2-1; 7 nucleotides match TRBD2. J was trimmed by 6 bases and V by 7 bases; bases with no gene match: 3. Germline V gene data show CDR1 as WSHSY and CDR2 as SAAADI. The CDR3 contains 12 residues. This CDR3 is CASTRTSNEQFF. CDR3 nucleotides: TGCGCCAGCACGCGGACTAGCAATGAGCAGTTCTTC.

The chain is built from TRBV6-5 and TRBJ1-1; maybe TRBD1 (6 bases). The CDR3 is 15 residues long. The germline gives CDR1 MNHEY, CDR2 SVGAGI. Between the trimmed V and J ends, which lost 1 base and 0 bases, there was a span of 9 bases. The CDR3 loop is CASSYWGPMNTEAFF. Here the CDR3 DNA reads TGTGCCAGCAGTTACTGGGGGCCCATGAACACTGAAGCTTTCTTT.

The rearrangement joins TRBV19 to TRBJ2-5, with TRBD2 as a possible D gene (5 bases). V was cut by 3 bases and J by 1 base, with 15 bases left in between. The CDR3 is 16 residues long. The germline V gene encodes CDR1 LNHDA and CDR2 SQIVND (reference sequence). CDR3 region: CASSILTGSLQETQYF. DNA for the CDR3: TGTGCCAGTAGTATCTTGACGGGGAGCCTCCAAGAGACCCAGTACTTC. The complete variable domain, with remaining parts taken from reference TRBV19 and TRBJ2-5, reads DGGITQSPKYLFRKEGQNVTLSCEQNLNHDAMYWYRQDPGQGLRLIYYSQIVNDFQKGDIAEGYSVSREKKESFPLTVTSAQKNPTAFYLCASSILTGSLQETQYFGPGTRLLVL.

The V gene is TRBV4-1, the J gene TRBJ2-7; a possible D gene is TRBD2 (6 bases). This CDR3 is 16 amino acids long. Per the germline V gene, CDR1 is MGHRA and CDR2 is YSYEKL. V was clipped by 2 bases and J by 2 bases, with 16 bases between them. CDR3 nucleotides: TGCGCCAGCAGCCAACCCAGTGCTAGCGAGCCCTACGAGCAGTACTTC. Its protein is CASSQPSASEPYEQYF.

In its sample, this clone was seen once. CDR3 region: CASSQGLKGINTEAFF. CDR3 coding DNA: TGTGCCAGCAGCCAAGGGTTGAAGGGGATAAACACTGAAGCTTTCTTT. The chain couples TRBV14 to TRBJ1-1; tentatively, D is TRBD1 (5 bases). CDR1 and CDR2 from the germline V gene are SGHDN and FVKESK. The CDR3 sequence is 16 residues long. V lost 1 base and J lost 2, with 14 bases in between.

This sequence joins TRBV7-2 and TRBJ2-7; 9 bases are a match to TRBD2. CDR1 SGHTA and CDR2 FQGNSA come from the germline V gene. The CDR3 sequence is 15 residues long. With V trimmed by 1 base and J by 11 bases, 12 bases remained unmatched. CDR3 protein: CASSLGVSGSMKEYF. The CDR3 DNA follows: TGTGCCAGCAGCTTAGGGGTTAGCGGGAGCATGAAAGAGTACTTC. The full variable domain, its missing parts supplied by reference TRBV7-2 and TRBJ2-7, is GAGVSQSPSNKVTEKGKDVELRCDPISGHTALYWYRQSLGQGLEFLIYFQGNSAPDKSGLPSDRFSAERTGGSVSTLTIQRTQQEDSAVYLCASSLGVSGSMKEYFGPGTRLTVT.

The V call is TRBV6-5, the J call TRBJ2-7; D may be TRBD2 (6 bases). Germline V CDR1 and CDR2: MNHEY, SVGAGI. V lost 3 bases and J lost 6, with 21 bases in between. This CDR3 spans 16 amino acids. The DNA for the CDR3 is TGTGCCAGCAGTTATCGCGGGTCGGGAGAGGCGGGCGAGCAGTACTTC. It encodes CASSYRGSGEAGEQYF.

This clone was seen more than once but under ten times. This chain connects TRBV7-9 to TRBJ2-1; D may be TRBD1 (6 bases). CDR3 size: 16 residues. Germline V lookup: CDR1 SEHNR, CDR2 FQNEAQ (reference sequence). Trimming shortened V by 1 base and J by 5 bases, and 15 bases separated the two germline ends. CDR3: CASSLVWDTADNEQFF. The CDR3 DNA reads as TGTGCCAGCAGCTTAGTTTGGGACACGGCGGACAATGAGCAGTTCTTC. Using reference TRBV7-9 and TRBJ2-1 for the parts outside the CDR3, the full variable domain is DTGVSQNPRHKITKRGQNVTFRCDPISEHNRLYWYRQTLGQGPEFLTYFQNEAQLEKSRLLSDRFSAERPKGSFSTLEIQRTEQGDSAMYLCASSLVWDTADNEQFFGPGTRLTVL.

The chain employs TRBV13 and TRBJ2-7; 8 bases line up with TRBD1. CDR1 and CDR2 (germline): PRHDT, FYEKMQ (reference sequence). J lost 2 bases, V lost 4 bases, and 7 bases had no gene match. The CDR3 loop spans 15 amino acids. The CDR3 loop is CASSSRGRGAYEQYF. For the CDR3, the DNA is TGTGCCAGCAGCTCCAGGGGGCGCGGGGCCTACGAGCAGTACTTC.